Shown below are 7 T cell receptor beta chains from a single sample sequenced in a study of response to subunit inactivated influenza vaccine. TCRdb passed the RT-PCR reads through MiXCR, listing each CDR3 protein once. This sample has approximately 530,000 distinct CDR3 sequences, with 6% to 9% found just once. The source material was PBMCs from blood, sampled 23 months after vaccination. The origin of the receptors is a man aged 50 to 69 who received an inactivated influenza vaccine.

V and J are TRBV20-1 and TRBJ1-1, with 8 bases lining up with TRBD1. CDR3 length: 14 amino acids. J was trimmed by 7 bases and V by 3 bases; bases with no gene match: 10. Germline assignment: CDR1 DFQATT and CDR2 SNEGSKA (reference sequence). CDR3 nucleotide sequence: TGCAGTGCTAGGACCCCAGGGGGCGGTGGTGAAGCTTTCTTT. Residues: CSARTPGGGGEAFF.

This clonotype was recorded many times. This CDR3 reads CASSPTAGEFNEQFF. DNA for the CDR3: TGTGCCAGCAGCCCGACAGCCGGGGAGTTCAATGAGCAGTTCTTC. This chain connects TRBV7-9 to TRBJ2-1; D could derive from TRBD1 or TRBD2 (5 bases each). CDR1 and CDR2 from the germline V gene are SEHNR and FQNEAQ (reference sequence). V was pared by 5 bases and J by 6 bases, with 17 bases between. The CDR3 contains 15 residues.

This clonotype came up a few times. The chain has TRBV20-1 and TRBJ1-4; no reliable D call. V lost 3 bases and J lost 14, with 13 bases in between. This CDR3 is 11 amino acids long. The germline gives CDR1 DFQATT, CDR2 SNEGSKA (reference sequence). CDR3 nucleotides: TGCAGTGCTAGGCGTGACTGGGTCCTGTTTTTT. Translating gives CSARRDWVLFF.

The chain combines TRBV6-1 with TRBJ1-6, with TRBD1 matching 7 bases. Per germline, CDR1 MNHNS and CDR2 SASEGT. CDR3 length: 16 amino acids. The J segment lost 7 bases and the V segment lost 5 bases, leaving 11 bases of the junction unmatched. The CDR3 sequence: CASSPNRGPRNSPLHF. The CDR3 nucleotides read TGTGCCAGCAGTCCCAACAGGGGCCCGCGGAATTCACCCCTCCACTTT.

This clonotype was seen at least ten times. The junction departs from germline at one end; a sequencing error may be responsible. The J gene is TRBJ2-3, the V gene TRBV4-2, with D tentatively TRBD1 or TRBD2 (6 bases each). The CDR3 length is 14 residues. Germline CDR1 is LGHNA and CDR2 is YNFKEQ. The CDR3 spells CASSQGGSADTQYF. The CDR3 DNA is TGCGCCAGCAGCCAAGGGGGGAGCGCAGATACGCAGTATTTT.

The chain carries TRBV27 and TRBJ1-6; 7 nucleotides match TRBD1. CDR3 length: 14 residues. From germline, CDR1 is MNHEY and CDR2 SMNVEV (reference sequence). V lost 4 bases and J lost 11; bases outside the gene matches: 8. CDR3 sequence: CASSWGTEGTPLHF. For the CDR3, the DNA is TGTGCCAGCAGTTGGGGGACAGAGGGGACACCCCTCCACTTT.

This sequence joins TRBV12-3 or TRBV12-4 and TRBJ2-2; TRBD2 matches 10 bases. The CDR3 is 14 residues long. Germline trimming cut 5 bases from V and 5 bases from J; bases unmatched to any gene: 2. This CDR3 is CASSILAGTGELFF. The CDR3 region has the DNA TGTGCCAGCAGTATACTAGCGGGAACCGGGGAGCTGTTTTTT.